The subject of this entry is one TCR beta chain. Antigen specificity is unknown. Each donor was a Caucasian adult residing in Nashville, Tennessee. This sample was taken from a study of shared clonotypes between healthy human individuals. Germline loops: CDR1 KGHSH, CDR2 LQKENI. This CDR3 has 12 residues. The germline V and J ends were trimmed by 1 base and 11 bases, with 9 bases remaining between them. Study conclusions and caveats: Sequencing depth was predicted to influence how clonotypes are shared among donors. Blood was the only sampled material, and tissue repertoires likely differ.

TCRdb's copy holds only in-frame clones and misses some; the assay was immunoSEQ multiplex PCR. The sample shows roughly 2,500,000 clones, roughly 93% of them seen only once. The chain employs TRBV18 and TRBJ2-1; D unresolved. This TCR derives from a man aged 18 to 29 in good health. Some clones in this sample may be carry-over from other donors' samples. Sequencing used naive CD4+ T cells from PBMCs. The subset here: CD45RA+ positively selected. CDR3 DNA sequence: TGTGCCAGCTCACCACGCCTTGAGCAGCAGTTCTTC. Translating it yields CASSPRLEQQFF.